Listed here are 10 T cell receptor beta chains from one sample, sequenced in a study of cytomegalovirus exposure and HLA in healthy donors. The PCR had 60 Vbeta and 13 Jbeta primers. Repertoires were generated with immunoSEQ multiplex PCR, while TCRdb's copy carries only in-frame clones and drops some. Here the sample spans under 150,000 clones, about three quarters being singletons. Sample: PBMCs. These receptor sequences come from a woman aged 40-49 years in good health and CMV-seronegative.

The J gene is TRBJ2-1, the V gene TRBV11-2, with 11 positions matching TRBD2. Losses at the gene ends were 0 bases for V and 4 bases for J; bases not matched to a gene: 11. CDR1 is SGHAT and CDR2 is FQNNGV in the germline V gene. CDR3 length: 19 amino acids. In nucleotides, the CDR3 is TGTGCCAGCAGCTTAGAACTAGGGGCTATAGCGGGAGGGTACAATGAGCAGTTCTTC. Translating it yields CASSLELGAIAGGYNEQFF.

The rearrangement joins TRBV7-2 to TRBJ1-2; D gene ambiguous. Germline V gene sequence: CDR1 SGHTA, CDR2 FQGNSA. This CDR3 region has 14 residues. Trimming took 1 base from V and 2 from J, leaving 8 bases between them. CDR3 coding DNA: TGTGCCAGCAGCTTAGTACAGCCGAACTATGGCTACACCTTC. This translates into CASSLVQPNYGYTF. The full variable domain, in which reference TRBV7-2 and TRBJ1-2 provide the parts outside the CDR3, is GAGVSQSPSNKVTEKGKDVELRCDPISGHTALYWYRQSLGQGLEFLIYFQGNSAPDKSGLPSDRFSAERTGGSVSTLTIQRTQQEDSAVYLCASSLVQPNYGYTFGSGTRLTVV.

The CDR3 nucleotides read TGTGCCAGCAGCCCAGGCAGGGCCCTCGAGCAGTACTTC. Translated, it gives CASSPGRALEQYF. The V gene is TRBV7-2, the J gene TRBJ2-7, with a possible D match to TRBD1 (5 bases). Germline V gene lookup returns CDR1 SGHTA and CDR2 FQGNSA. This CDR3 has 13 residues. Trimming took off 5 bases at V and 6 bases at J, with 14 bases between the two ends.

The sample holds a few counts of this clone. This rearrangement joins TRBV7-2 to TRBJ2-7, with no clear D. This CDR3 has 11 residues. Germline CDR1 reads SGHTA; CDR2 reads FQGNSA. Deletions cut 4 bases from V and 4 bases from J, with 5 bases between. The DNA of the CDR3 is TGTGCCAGCAGCTACCTATACGAGCAGTACTTC. Translation: CASSYLYEQYF.

The V call is TRBV7-9, the J call TRBJ2-3, with D possibly being TRBD1 (5 bases). Looked up from germline, CDR1 is SEHNR and CDR2 is FQNEAQ (reference sequence). This CDR3 is built from 15 residues. V was shortened by 1 base and J by 3 bases, with 11 bases between the two germline ends. As DNA, the CDR3 is TGTGCCAGCAGCTTAGGGGCAGGGTGGACAGATACGCAGTATTTT. It specifies CASSLGAGWTDTQYF.

The chain carries TRBV15 and TRBJ1-5; no clear D. Germline values: CDR1 LNHNV, CDR2 YYDKDF (reference sequence). The V and J ends lost 0 bases and 4 bases respectively, with 16 bases between them. This CDR3 contains 17 residues. CDR3 amino acids: CATSRDRVGGENQPQHF. CDR3 DNA sequence: TGTGCCACCAGCAGAGATAGGGTCGGAGGTGAGAATCAGCCCCAGCATTTT. The variable domain in full, completed from reference TRBV15 and TRBJ1-5, reads DAMVIQNPRYQVTQFGKPVTLSCSQTLNHNVMYWYQQKSSQAPKLLFHYYDKDFNNEADTPDNFQSRRPNTSFCFLDIRSPGLGDTAMYLCATSRDRVGGENQPQHFGDGTRLSIL.

V is TRBV5-1 and J is TRBJ1-2; 7 nucleotides agree with TRBD1. The CDR3 sequence is 13 residues long. Trimming at V came to 0 bases and at J to 8 bases, leaving 4 bases not matched to a gene. CDR1 and CDR2 from the germline V gene are SGHRS and YFSETQ. CDR3 protein: CASSLEQGNGYTF. The CDR3 nucleotides read TGCGCCAGCAGCTTGGAACAGGGGAACGGCTACACCTTC.

This clone was observed a few times. This sequence joins TRBV10-1 and TRBJ1-1, with TRBD1 as a possible D gene (6 bases). V was cut by 5 bases and J by 5 bases, with 18 bases left in between. Germline V gene lookup returns CDR1 WNHNN and CDR2 SYGVQD (reference sequence). There are 15 residues in the CDR3. The CDR3 reads CASSRNRVFETEAFF. The CDR3 nucleotides read TGCGCCAGCAGTCGGAACAGGGTCTTCGAGACTGAAGCTTTCTTT.

The chain recombines TRBV13 with TRBJ2-1, with 11 bases aligning to TRBD2. The CDR3 length is 14 residues. Trimming removed 6 bases from V and 5 bases from J; junction bases left unmatched: 3. Germline assignment: CDR1 PRHDT and CDR2 FYEKMQ (reference sequence). CDR3 DNA sequence: TGTGCCAGCAGTGGGACTAGCGGACACAATGAGCAGTTCTTC. This translates into CASSGTSGHNEQFF.

The chain joins TRBV19 to TRBJ1-3; D perhaps matches TRBD1 (5 bases). This CDR3 has 14 residues. V dropped 7 bases and J dropped 4 bases, with 14 bases sitting between them. Germline V CDR1 and CDR2: LNHDA, SQIVND (reference sequence). The CDR3, as DNA: TGTGCCAGTATCGATGCAGGGCGCGGAAACACCATATATTTT. Residues: CASIDAGRGNTIYF.